The TCR beta chain under discussion was sequenced for a study of cytomegalovirus exposure and HLA in healthy donors. General study points: Per a later analysis, HLA-associated TCR beta chains showed more clonal expansion than other, equally common TCR beta chains.

This PCR relied on a set of 60 Vbeta primers and 13 Jbeta primers. Assay: immunoSEQ multiplex PCR; the TCRdb copy retains only in-frame clones and omits some. The sample gives some 200,000 clones, approximately 82% of which show up once; 0.63% is in the top ten. The CDR3 length is 18 residues. The J segment lost 1 base and the V segment lost 2 bases, leaving 5 bases of the junction unmatched. The germline gives CDR1 SGHRS, CDR2 YFSETQ. Concerning this clone itself: The antigen is undetermined.

This sequence joins TRBV5-1 and TRBJ2-6; TRBD1 matches at 11 bases. Sample: PBMCs. The TCR originated in a man aged 18-30 years in good health and CMV-seronegative. DNA for the CDR3: TGCGCCAGCAGCTTTGAAGGGACAGGGGGTTCTGGGGCCAACGTCCTGACTTTC. Its protein product is CASSFEGTGGSGANVLTF. Full variable domain (missing parts from reference TRBV5-1 and TRBJ2-6): KAGVTQTPRYLIKTRGQQVTLSCSPISGHRSVSWYQQTPGQGLQFLFEYFSETQRNKGNFPGRFSGRQFSNSRSEMNVSTLELGDSALYLCASSFEGTGGSGANVLTFGAGSRLTVL.